This T cell receptor (beta chain) comes out of a study of blood T cell repertoires in COVID-19. The repertoire was sequenced with immunoSEQ multiplex PCR; TCRdb's copy has only in-frame clones and lacks some. The profile shows more than 350,000 clones, around nine tenths of them singletons. This CDR3 region has 13 residues. J gave up 7 bases and V 7 bases, and 9 bases lay outside the gene matches. Germline CDR1 reads ENHRY; CDR2 reads SYGVKD. The sequence came from a woman in her 50s who had recovered from COVID-19. The chain uses TRBV10-3 and TRBJ1-2; 7 bases align to TRBD1. Sequenced: PBMCs or T cells enriched from blood (not recorded which). CDR3 bases: TGTGCCATCAACCATGACCCAGGGGGTGGCTACACCTTC. This translates into CAINHDPGGGYTF.